This T cell receptor beta chain appears in the sequencing data of a study of OX40 agonist ivuxolimab in advanced cancers. This clone was recorded a few times. What it recognizes is unknown. Trimming shortened V by 6 bases and J by 1 base, and 13 bases separated the two germline ends. Germline V gives CDR1 SGHRS, CDR2 YFSETQ. CDR3 length equals 14 residues. Study-wide findings and caveats: By week 6 at 0.1 to 3.0 mg/kg, blood CD4+ and CD8+ T cells had expanded clonally.

Assay: immunoSEQ multiplex PCR; the TCRdb copy retains only in-frame clones and omits some. The sample includes tens of thousands of clones, 80% to 90% of them seen just once. The chain is built from TRBV5-1 and TRBJ1-1; D is unresolved. This sample comprised CD4+ or CD8+ T cells sorted from blood, obtained in a trial of the OX40 agonist ivuxolimab. This clonotype was sampled from an adult with an advanced solid tumor such as melanoma, head and neck, liver or kidney cancer. CDR3 coding DNA: TGCGCCAGCACCTTCCGTGACCAGAACACTGAAGCTTTCTTT. Translated, it gives CASTFRDQNTEAFF.